The 14 T cell receptor beta chains below were found in one sample sequenced in a study of T cell responses to AZD1222 COVID-19 vaccine. Repertoires were generated with immunoSEQ multiplex PCR, while TCRdb's copy carries only in-frame clones and drops some. The table lists about 160,000 clones, 85% to 90% of them singletons. The sequences come from peripheral blood, collected on day 0 of AZD1222 vaccination. Source of these receptors: an adult in good health.

The J gene is TRBJ2-1, the V gene TRBV11-1, with D unresolved. With 3 bases removed from V and 9 bases from J, the gap between germline ends came to 6 bases. CDR3 length: 11 amino acids. Germline loops: CDR1 SGHAT, CDR2 FQDESV (reference sequence). The CDR3 nucleotides are TGTGCCAGCAGCTTTCGCGGTGAGCAGTTCTTC. It codes for CASSFRGEQFF.

The chain recombines TRBV5-1 with TRBJ2-5; no reliable D call. The CDR3 length is 14 residues. Trimming took off 0 bases at V and 5 bases at J, with 11 bases between the two ends. Germline V gene lookup returns CDR1 SGHRS and CDR2 YFSETQ. The CDR3 loop reads CASSLGPLRETQYF. DNA of the CDR3: TGCGCCAGCAGCTTGGGTCCCTTGCGGGAGACCCAGTACTTC. The whole variable domain, remainder taken from reference TRBV5-1 and TRBJ2-5, is KAGVTQTPRYLIKTRGQQVTLSCSPISGHRSVSWYQQTPGQGLQFLFEYFSETQRNKGNFPGRFSGRQFSNSRSEMNVSTLELGDSALYLCASSLGPLRETQYFGPGTRLLVL.

This sequence joins TRBV7-9 and TRBJ1-1; D unclear. CDR1 and CDR2 (germline): SEHNR, FQNEAQ (reference sequence). CDR3 length: 13 residues. V was cut by 0 bases and J by 3 bases, with 5 bases left in between. In DNA, the CDR3 is TGTGCCAGCAGCTTAGCGGCCGACACTGAAGCTTTCTTT. Protein sequence: CASSLAADTEAFF.

V is TRBV5-4 and J is TRBJ1-1; the match to TRBD1 covers 10 bases. CDR1 and CDR2 (germline): SGHNT, YYREEE (reference sequence). After removal of 2 bases from V and 3 bases from J, the junction contained 1 base not matched to a gene. The CDR3 runs 14 residues. CDR3 nucleotide sequence: TGTGCCAGCAGCTTCGGACAGGGGGACACTGAAGCTTTCTTT. It codes for CASSFGQGDTEAFF.

This chain's CDR3 is CASRSRTGINNEQFF. The CDR3 DNA reads as TGTGCCAGCAGAAGTCGGACAGGAATTAACAATGAGCAGTTCTTC. The rearrangement joins TRBV2 to TRBJ2-1; 7 bases are shared with TRBD1. With V trimmed by 6 bases and J by 5 bases, 10 bases remained unmatched. Germline values: CDR1 SNHLY, CDR2 FYNNEI. The CDR3 spans 15 residues. Together with reference TRBV2 and TRBJ2-1, the CDR3 gives the full variable domain: EPEVTQTPSHQVTQMGQEVILRCVPISNHLYFYWYRQILGQKVEFLVSFYNNEISEKSEIFDDQFSVERPDGSNFTLKIRSTKLEDSAMYFCASRSRTGINNEQFFGPGTRLTVL.

The V call is TRBV4-3, the J call TRBJ1-2, with 9 bases lining up with TRBD1. Germline CDR1 and CDR2: LGHNA and YSLEER. J gave up 7 bases and V 0 bases, and 3 bases lay outside the gene matches. This CDR3 has 14 residues. In nucleotides, the CDR3 is TGCGCCAGCAGCCAAGAAACAGGGGGCACTGGCTACACCTTC. Amino acids: CASSQETGGTGYTF.

This clone came up a few times. The rearrangement links TRBV6-1 to TRBJ1-1; a weak D match, TRBD1 (6 bases). From germline, CDR1 is MNHNS and CDR2 SASEGT. This CDR3 has 16 residues. Trimming removed 1 base at V and 1 base at J, with 13 bases between. The CDR3 loop is CASSEESSRGNTEAFF. In nucleotides, the CDR3 is TGTGCCAGCAGTGAAGAGAGTTCCAGGGGGAACACTGAAGCTTTCTTT.

The chain has TRBV19 and TRBJ1-5, with D unresolved. This CDR3 is 14 amino acids long. Germline CDR1 is LNHDA and CDR2 is SQIVND (reference sequence). Trimming pared 4 bases from V and 2 bases from J, leaving 9 bases between. The CDR3, as DNA: TGTGCCAGTAGTAATACTAGGGGCAATCAGCCCCAGCATTTT. Translation gives CASSNTRGNQPQHF.

The genes are TRBV7-9 and TRBJ2-3; D possibly corresponds to TRBD2 (6 bases). This CDR3 comprises 14 residues. The germline V and J ends were trimmed by 0 bases and 5 bases, with 9 bases remaining between them. Germline V lookup: CDR1 SEHNR, CDR2 FQNEAQ (reference sequence). The CDR3 sequence: CASSLAGGRDTQYF. In DNA form, the CDR3 reads TGTGCCAGCAGCTTAGCGGGGGGTAGAGATACGCAGTATTTT. Using reference TRBV7-9 and TRBJ2-3 for the parts outside the CDR3, the full variable domain is DTGVSQNPRHKITKRGQNVTFRCDPISEHNRLYWYRQTLGQGPEFLTYFQNEAQLEKSRLLSDRFSAERPKGSFSTLEIQRTEQGDSAMYLCASSLAGGRDTQYFGPGTRLTVL.

The chain has TRBV11-2 and TRBJ1-1, with D maybe TRBD1 (5 bases). Germline assignment: CDR1 SGHAT and CDR2 FQNNGV. V was trimmed by 0 bases and J by 7 bases, leaving 12 bases between them. The length of the CDR3 is 14 residues. This CDR3 is CASSLDRRQGEAFF. The CDR3 nucleotides read TGTGCCAGCAGCTTAGATCGAAGGCAGGGTGAAGCTTTCTTT.

This chain uses TRBV24-1 with TRBJ2-1; TRBD2 aligns across 9 bases. CDR1 and CDR2 from the germline V gene are KGHDR and SFDVKD. With V trimmed by 3 bases and J by 6 bases, 8 bases remained unmatched. The CDR3 sequence is 16 residues long. The CDR3 bases are TGTGCCACCAGTGATCCCTTAGCGGGGGCCGTCAATGAGCAGTTCTTC. Amino acid sequence: CATSDPLAGAVNEQFF.

The chain couples TRBV27 to TRBJ2-1; the D is unclear. V was shortened by 3 bases and J by 7 bases, with 10 bases between the two germline ends. Germline CDR1 is MNHEY and CDR2 is SMNVEV (reference sequence). The CDR3 loop spans 13 amino acids. The CDR3 DNA sequence: TGTGCCAGCAGTTTTTCCCCTCTTAATGAGCAGTTCTTC. It codes for CASSFSPLNEQFF.

The chain couples TRBV10-3 to TRBJ1-4; 10 bases align to TRBD1. Trimming took 6 bases from V and 3 from J; bases not matched to a gene: 1. The CDR3 totals 14 residues. Per the germline V gene, CDR1 is ENHRY and CDR2 is SYGVKD. The CDR3, as DNA: TGTGCCATCAGCGGGACAGGGGCTAATGAAAAACTGTTTTTT. Encoded protein: CAISGTGANEKLFF.

J is TRBJ1-1 and V is TRBV30; 9 nucleotides agree with TRBD1. Germline V gene sequence: CDR1 GTSNPN, CDR2 SVGIG (reference sequence). Trimming took 4 bases from V and 4 from J; bases not matched to a gene: 10. The CDR3 has 15 residues. The CDR3 DNA is TGTGCCTGGACCGGGACAGGGTTTTACGCCACTGAAGCTTTCTTT. Encoded protein: CAWTGTGFYATEAFF.